The present T cell receptor (beta chain) was sequenced within a study of brain metastases from non-small cell lung cancer (dated by TCRdb to the late 2010s). For the study in its entirety: The immune microenvironment of paired resected primary tumors and brain metastases from non-small-cell lung cancer patients was profiled. The paper as a whole reports these results and caveats: Paired brain metastases and primary tumors largely shared TCR repertoires, although T-cell densities in the metastases were sparse. Lower T-cell infiltration was exhibited by brain metastases compared with primary tumors (P < 0.001). Compared with the matched primary tumors, T-cell clones appeared to be expanded in more than 50% of brain metastases.

Concerning this clone itself: The target of this receptor is not known. No base quality information exists; no much larger clone differs at one position.

Library creation used the immunoSEQ multiplex PCR assay. Sequencing of the T-cell receptor beta chain repertoire was carried out together with a 770-gene immune expression panel. The immuneACCESS repertoire file appears here via TCRdb, limited to in-frame rearrangements. These files lack a portion of the clones; in checked studies, under half of the deficit traces to unresolved V genes, and the cause of the others is not known. The sample table holds about 3,300 clones, of which 60% to 85% were seen once. Nearly 7.5% of the sample is held by the ten biggest clonotypes. Here V drops 6 bases and J drops 8 bases, and the junction holds 4 bases not matched to any gene. For CDR1 and CDR2, the germline V gene lists KGHSH and LQKENI. Counted from cysteine to phenylalanine, this CDR3 has 13 amino acids. The kept DNA is CDR3 alone, 39 bases in frame from the first base. A total of some 37 patients with non-small-cell lung cancer that had been surgically resected, each with specimens from both a primary tumor and a brain metastasis, made up the cohort. The tumor specimens used were formalin-fixed, paraffin-embedded tissues taken from archives.

The source of this sequence is a donor at least 40 years old with non-small cell lung cancer. The sample consisted of primary lung tumor tissue. The cell subset or site label, as the study defines it: primary lung tumor paired with brain metastasis. In this chain, TRBV18 is recombined with TRBJ1-2, with 12 junctional bases fitting TRBD1. The encoded CDR3 is CASSGTGGRGYTF. The bases are TGTGCCAGCTCCGGGACAGGGGGCAGGGGCTACACCTTC.